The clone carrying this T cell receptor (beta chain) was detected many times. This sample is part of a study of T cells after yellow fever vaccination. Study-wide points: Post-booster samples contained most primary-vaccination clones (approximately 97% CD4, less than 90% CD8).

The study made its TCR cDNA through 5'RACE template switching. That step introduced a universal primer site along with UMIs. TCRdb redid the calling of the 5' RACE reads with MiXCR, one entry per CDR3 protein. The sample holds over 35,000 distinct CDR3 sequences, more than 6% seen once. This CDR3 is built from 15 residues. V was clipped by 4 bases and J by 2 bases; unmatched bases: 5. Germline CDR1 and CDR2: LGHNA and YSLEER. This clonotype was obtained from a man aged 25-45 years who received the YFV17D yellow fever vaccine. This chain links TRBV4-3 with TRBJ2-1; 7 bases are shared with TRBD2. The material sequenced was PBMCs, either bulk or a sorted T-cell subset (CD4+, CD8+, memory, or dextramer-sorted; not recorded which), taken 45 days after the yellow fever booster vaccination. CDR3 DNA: TGCGCCAGCAGCCTGAGCGGGGCCCCCTACAATGAGCAGTTCTTC. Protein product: CASSLSGAPYNEQFF.